The 24 T cell receptor beta chains below all came from one sample that was sequenced in a study of shared clonotypes between healthy human individuals. Naive CD8 cells lacked CD45RO and underwent positive selection for CCR7, leaving out terminally differentiated effector memory CD45RA+ cells. The data were produced by immunoSEQ multiplex PCR, yet TCRdb's version contains in-frame clones alone and is incomplete. The sample shows nearly 2 million clones, approximately 95% of them seen only once. The source material was naive CD8+ T cells sorted from blood. The receptors here all came from a man aged 18 to 30 in good health.

This clone was detected once. V usage is TRBV11-2 and J usage is TRBJ2-3, with D possibly being TRBD1 (5 bases). The V end lost 3 bases, the J end lost 2 bases, and 12 bases lay between the germline ends. The germline V gene encodes CDR1 SGHAT and CDR2 FQNNGV. CDR3 length: 15 amino acids. CDR3 nucleotides: TGTGCCAGCAGCTTTGTAGGGGATAACACAGATACGCAGTATTTT. Translating it yields CASSFVGDNTDTQYF.

A single count supports this clone. The chain joins TRBV4-1 to TRBJ2-7; 7 bases align to TRBD1. J lost 2 bases, V lost 4 bases, and 5 bases had no gene match. The CDR3 sequence is 14 residues long. Germline CDR1 is MGHRA and CDR2 is YSYEKL. CDR3 protein: CASSPGTDTYEQYF. DNA of the CDR3: TGCGCCAGCAGCCCGGGGACAGACACCTACGAGCAGTACTTC.

The rearrangement links TRBV6-6 to TRBJ1-5, with 11 bases fitting TRBD1. The CDR3 sequence is 16 residues long. The junction had 9 bases not matched to a gene; V was cut back by 6 bases and J by 5 bases. CDR1 and CDR2 (germline): MNHNY, SVGAGI (reference sequence). The CDR3 DNA reads as TGTGCCAGCAGGACCGGGACAGGGGGAGTAGATCAGCCCCAGCATTTT. This codes for CASRTGTGGVDQPQHF.

The gene calls are TRBV25-1 and TRBJ2-5; D is ambiguous. Germline V lookup: CDR1 MGHDK, CDR2 SYGVNS. The CDR3 consists of 12 residues. Trimming cost V 3 bases and J 5 bases, with 7 bases left between them. CDR3 loop: CASSEPSETQYF. In DNA form, the CDR3 reads TGTGCCAGCAGTGAGCCAAGCGAGACCCAGTACTTC.

J is TRBJ1-1 and V is TRBV30, with D possibly matching TRBD1 (5 bases). The length of the CDR3 is 14 residues. Germline V gene sequence: CDR1 GTSNPN, CDR2 SVGIG (reference sequence). V gave up 2 bases and J gave up 5 bases, with 15 bases separating them. The CDR3 here is CAWSYAGGRTEAFF. CDR3 in DNA: TGTGCCTGGAGTTACGCCGGGGGACGGACTGAAGCTTTCTTT.

V gene TRBV30 combines with J gene TRBJ2-7; D not certain. V dropped 6 bases and J dropped 1 base, with 13 bases sitting between them. This CDR3 region has 13 residues. Germline loops: CDR1 GTSNPN, CDR2 SVGIG (reference sequence). The CDR3 loop is CACLLDGSYEQYF. CDR3 nucleotides: TGTGCCTGCCTGTTGGACGGTTCCTACGAGCAGTACTTC. The complete variable domain, with remaining parts taken from reference TRBV30 and TRBJ2-7, reads SQTIHQWPATLVQPVGSPLSLECTVEGTSNPNLYWYRQAAGRGLQLLFYSVGIGQISSEVPQNLSASRPQDRQFILSSKKLLLSDSGFYLCACLLDGSYEQYFGPGTRLTVT.

This sequence joins TRBV30 and TRBJ2-7; D gene ambiguous. Germline V CDR1 and CDR2: GTSNPN, SVGIG (reference sequence). The V end lost 0 bases, the J end lost 3 bases, and 9 bases lay between the germline ends. This CDR3 region has 13 residues. CDR3 bases: TGTGCCTGGAGTGTACTGGGCTTCTACGAGCAGTACTTC. Protein product: CAWSVLGFYEQYF. The full variable domain, completed using reference TRBV30 and TRBJ2-7, is SQTIHQWPATLVQPVGSPLSLECTVEGTSNPNLYWYRQAAGRGLQLLFYSVGIGQISSEVPQNLSASRPQDRQFILSSKKLLLSDSGFYLCAWSVLGFYEQYFGPGTRLTVT.

The chain links TRBV7-2 to TRBJ1-1; 10 bases line up with TRBD1. CDR1 and CDR2 (germline): SGHTA, FQGNSA. The CDR3 has 16 amino acids. V was clipped by 5 bases and J by 10 bases; unmatched bases: 16. CDR3 sequence (DNA): TGTGCCAGCAGCCTCGCCGGGACAGGGGAGCTAGTAGGAGCTTTCTTT. Its protein product is CASSLAGTGELVGAFF.

A single count supports this clone. The CDR3 DNA is TGTGCCAGCAGCTTAGTGGTAGGAACCACAGATACGCAGTATTTT. It translates to CASSLVVGTTDTQYF. V and J are TRBV7-3 and TRBJ2-3; no clear D gene. The CDR3 length is 15 residues. Trimming stripped 2 bases from V and 2 bases from J, with 11 bases between. Germline V CDR1 and CDR2: SGHTA, FQGTGA.

The chain links TRBV4-3 to TRBJ2-3; D possibly uses TRBD1 or TRBD2 (5 bases each). Germline V gives CDR1 LGHNA, CDR2 YSLEER. The CDR3 sequence is 15 residues long. V was trimmed by 1 base and J by 3 bases, leaving 11 bases between them. Written as DNA, the CDR3 is TGCGCCAGCAGCCAAGCCTGGGACCCAACAGATACGCAGTATTTT. Encoded protein: CASSQAWDPTDTQYF.

This chain joins TRBV27 and TRBJ1-4; D unresolved. This CDR3 comprises 15 residues. The V end lost 2 bases, the J end lost 4 bases, and 11 bases lay between the germline ends. Germline CDR1 MNHEY, CDR2 SMNVEV (reference sequence). This chain's CDR3 is CASSLQNLRNEKLFF. CDR3 bases: TGTGCCAGCAGTTTACAGAATTTGCGTAATGAAAAACTGTTTTTT.

The rearrangement uses TRBV9 and TRBJ1-3, with D unclear. Germline V lookup: CDR1 SGDLS, CDR2 YYNGEE. This CDR3 region has 16 residues. V dropped 3 bases and J dropped 2 bases, with 15 bases sitting between them. The CDR3 here is CASSAPLAGAGNTIYF. The DNA of the CDR3 is TGTGCCAGCAGCGCTCCTCTGGCCGGGGCTGGAAACACCATATATTTT.

V usage is TRBV19 and J usage is TRBJ1-1; D is unresolved. The germline V and J ends were trimmed by 7 bases and 7 bases, with 22 bases remaining between them. The CDR3 is made up of 15 amino acids. Per germline, CDR1 LNHDA and CDR2 SQIVND (reference sequence). CDR3 DNA: TGTGCCAGTACCAACCGGGCACCGTTAGGGAGTGAAGCTTTCTTT. Translated: CASTNRAPLGSEAFF.

V usage is TRBV28 and J usage is TRBJ2-1; 7 positions match TRBD2. The CDR3 totals 14 residues. CDR1 and CDR2 from the germline V gene are MDHEN and SYDVKM. Trimming removed 6 bases from V and 6 bases from J; junction bases left unmatched: 8. Here the CDR3 reads CASRPYAGANEQFF. CDR3 sequence (DNA): TGTGCCAGCAGACCCTACGCGGGAGCCAATGAGCAGTTCTTC.

CDR3 region: CASSEQGIPEAFF. In DNA form, the CDR3 reads TGCGCCAGCAGTGAGCAGGGGATCCCTGAAGCTTTCTTT. The chain is built from TRBV10-2 and TRBJ1-1; TRBD1 might be the D (6 bases). The CDR3 runs to 13 residues. The germline V gene encodes CDR1 WSHSY and CDR2 SAAADI. V was cut by 2 bases and J by 6 bases, with 10 bases left in between.

Comments on this clone: The identical CDR3 is also encoded by other nucleotide sequences in the sample. The chain employs TRBV4-3 and TRBJ2-5, with TRBD1 matching over 7 bases. V was clipped by 3 bases and J by 5 bases; unmatched bases: 3. Germline V lookup: CDR1 LGHNA, CDR2 YSLEER. The CDR3 totals 13 residues. The CDR3 here is CASSQRQGETQYF. CDR3 bases: TGCGCCAGCAGCCAGAGACAGGGTGAGACCCAGTACTTC.

The chain uses TRBV27 and TRBJ2-6, with D perhaps assigned TRBD1 or TRBD2 (6 bases each). Germline V gene lookup returns CDR1 MNHEY and CDR2 SMNVEV (reference sequence). V was clipped by 4 bases and J by 4 bases, with 14 bases between them. The CDR3 spans 16 residues. The CDR3 region is CASSSKGGDGANVLTF. The CDR3 DNA reads TGTGCCAGCAGTTCCAAGGGGGGAGACGGGGCCAACGTCCTGACTTTC.

The J gene is TRBJ1-3, the V gene TRBV30; perhaps TRBD1 as D (6 bases). Germline V gives CDR1 GTSNPN, CDR2 SVGIG (reference sequence). The V end was cut by 7 bases, the J end by 5 bases, with 12 bases between. The CDR3 has 12 amino acids. The CDR3 DNA follows: TGTGCCTTGGACGGACAGCGAAACACCATATATTTT. Its translation: CALDGQRNTIYF. Complete variable domain (other parts from reference TRBV30 and TRBJ1-3): SQTIHQWPATLVQPVGSPLSLECTVEGTSNPNLYWYRQAAGRGLQLLFYSVGIGQISSEVPQNLSASRPQDRQFILSSKKLLLSDSGFYLCALDGQRNTIYFGEGSWLTVV.

The J gene is TRBJ1-1, the V gene TRBV13; D uncertain. Trimming stripped 3 bases from V and 6 bases from J, with 17 bases between. The germline V gene has CDR1 PRHDT and CDR2 FYEKMQ (reference sequence). The CDR3 totals 15 residues. The CDR3 nucleotides read TGTGCCAGCAGCTTTGGATACACGGCTAGCCCTGAAGCTTTCTTT. It translates to CASSFGYTASPEAFF.

The gene calls are TRBV27 and TRBJ2-2; possible D gene TRBD2, 6 bases. CDR3 size: 17 residues. The germline gives CDR1 MNHEY, CDR2 SMNVEV (reference sequence). V was cut by 6 bases and J by 7 bases, with 24 bases left in between. Here the CDR3 reads CASSFLLTEGPNGELFF. Here the CDR3 DNA reads TGTGCCAGCAGCTTCTTACTCACGGAGGGCCCGAACGGGGAGCTGTTTTTT.

V is TRBV9 and J is TRBJ2-1, with 8 nucleotides matching TRBD2. Germline CDR1 SGDLS, CDR2 YYNGEE. With V trimmed by 3 bases and J by 7 bases, 6 bases remained unmatched. This CDR3 is 14 amino acids long. The CDR3 DNA reads as TGTGCCAGCAGCGAGCTAGCGGGTCTAAATGAGCAGTTCTTC. Its translation: CASSELAGLNEQFF.

A note on this clone: In the same sample, other DNA sequences code for this CDR3. The gene calls are TRBV10-1 and TRBJ2-1; 11 bases line up with TRBD1. The germline CDR1 and CDR2 sequences are WNHNN and SYGVQD (reference sequence). With V trimmed by 3 bases and J by 3 bases, 1 base remained unmatched. The CDR3 has 15 residues. The CDR3 bases are TGCGCCAGCAGTGACGGGACAGGGGGCTACAATGAGCAGTTCTTC. Translation: CASSDGTGGYNEQFF.

CDR3 in DNA: TGCAGTGCTAGTCACTCCTACGAGCAGTACTTC. It yields the protein CSASHSYEQYF. The chain is built from TRBV20-1 and TRBJ2-7; D ambiguous. The germline V and J ends were trimmed by 3 bases and 0 bases, with 3 bases remaining between them. The CDR3 has 11 amino acids. CDR1 is DFQATT and CDR2 is SNEGSKA in the germline V gene (reference sequence).

The rearrangement uses TRBV4-1 and TRBJ1-5, with D hard to call. Germline loops: CDR1 MGHRA, CDR2 YSYEKL. This CDR3 has 15 residues. The ends were cut back, 4 bases at V and 4 bases at J, with 14 bases in the middle. CDR3 in DNA: TGCGCCAGCAGCCCCGGCGGACTTTTTAATCAGCCCCAGCATTTT. This encodes CASSPGGLFNQPQHF.